This passage covers 5 T cell receptor beta chains from one sample sequenced in a study of CD8 T cells in ankylosing spondylitis. TCRdb re-derived calls from the 5' RACE reads in MiXCR, one entry per CDR3 protein. The table records roughly 180,000 distinct CDR3 sequences, roughly 10% of them present only once. Material: blood, either unsorted or a sorted T cell fraction (not recorded which). The receptors come from a female donor with ankylosing spondylitis or in good health (not recorded which).

CDR3 region: CASSPGPLGINEQFF. In DNA, the CDR3 is TGTGCCAGCAGTCCAGGACCCCTGGGGATAAATGAGCAGTTCTTC. V is TRBV28 and J is TRBJ2-1; D gene ambiguous. CDR1 is MDHEN, CDR2 SYDVKM, per germline. The CDR3 sequence is 15 residues long. Trimming took off 5 bases at V and 7 bases at J, with 18 bases between the two ends.

Points on this clonotype: This may stem from a read error, because a much larger clone lies one nucleotide away. The chain carries TRBV28 and TRBJ1-2; perhaps TRBD1 as D (5 bases). This CDR3 has 13 amino acids. Germline CDR1 reads MDHEN; CDR2 reads SYDVKM. The V and J ends lost 10 bases and 4 bases respectively, with 16 bases between them. As DNA, the CDR3 is TGTGCCATCAGCTTCAGGGTAATCTATGGCTACACCTTC. It specifies CAISFRVIYGYTF.

V gene TRBV7-9 combines with J gene TRBJ2-7; D may be TRBD1 or TRBD2 (5 bases each). This CDR3 is 16 amino acids long. V was pared by 0 bases and J by 0 bases, with 12 bases between. Germline-derived CDR1 and CDR2 are SEHNR and FQNEAQ (reference sequence). Written as DNA, the CDR3 is TGTGCCAGCAGCTTAGCGGTTTCGGGGCTCTCCTACGAGCAGTACTTC. Translating gives CASSLAVSGLSYEQYF.

This clonotype occurred a few times. The chain combines TRBV7-2 with TRBJ1-6; D call uncertain. This CDR3 has 15 residues. Germline values: CDR1 SGHTA, CDR2 FQGNSA. V was pared by 1 base and J by 10 bases, with 14 bases between. This chain's CDR3 is CASSLDLDGVSPLHF. The DNA of the CDR3 is TGTGCCAGCAGCTTAGACCTGGATGGGGTCTCACCCCTCCACTTT.

The rearrangement uses TRBV20-1 and TRBJ2-3, with D uncertain. The CDR3 runs 18 residues. V shed 6 bases and J shed 2 bases, with 27 bases lying between them. Looked up from germline, CDR1 is DFQATT and CDR2 is SNEGSKA (reference sequence). CDR3: CSANWSPQSNFLTDTQYF. CDR3 sequence (DNA): TGCAGTGCCAATTGGTCACCACAGAGCAATTTTCTCACAGATACGCAGTATTTT.